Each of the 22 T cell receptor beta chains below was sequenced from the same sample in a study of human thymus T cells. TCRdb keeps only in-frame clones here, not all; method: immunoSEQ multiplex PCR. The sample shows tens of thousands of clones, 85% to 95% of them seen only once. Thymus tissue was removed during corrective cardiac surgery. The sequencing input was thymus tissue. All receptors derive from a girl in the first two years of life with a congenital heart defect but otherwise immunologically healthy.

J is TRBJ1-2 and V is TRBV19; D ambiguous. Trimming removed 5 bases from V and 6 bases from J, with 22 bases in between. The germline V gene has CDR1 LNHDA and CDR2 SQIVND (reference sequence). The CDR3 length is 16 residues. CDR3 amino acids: CASSGRGQEHLDGYTF. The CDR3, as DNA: TGTGCCAGTAGTGGGCGAGGTCAGGAGCATTTGGATGGCTACACCTTC.

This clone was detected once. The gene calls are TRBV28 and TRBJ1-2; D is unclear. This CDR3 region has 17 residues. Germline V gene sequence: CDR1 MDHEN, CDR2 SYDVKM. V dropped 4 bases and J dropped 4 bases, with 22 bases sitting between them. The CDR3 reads CASSSWRDGKGVYGYTF. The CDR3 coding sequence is TGTGCCAGCAGTTCCTGGAGAGACGGTAAAGGTGTCTATGGCTACACCTTC.

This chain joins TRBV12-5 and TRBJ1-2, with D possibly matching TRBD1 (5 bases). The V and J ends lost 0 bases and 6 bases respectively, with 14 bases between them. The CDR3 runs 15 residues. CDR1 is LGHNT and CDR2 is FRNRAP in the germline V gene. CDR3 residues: CASGLVSVGGDGYTF. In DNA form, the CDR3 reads TGTGCTAGTGGTTTGGTAAGCGTCGGAGGGGATGGCTACACCTTC.

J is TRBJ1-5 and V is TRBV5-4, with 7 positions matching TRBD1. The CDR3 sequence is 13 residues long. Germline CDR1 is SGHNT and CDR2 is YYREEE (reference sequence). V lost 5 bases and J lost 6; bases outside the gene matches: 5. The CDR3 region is CASSQTGRQPQHF. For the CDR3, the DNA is TGTGCCAGCAGTCAGACAGGGCGTCAGCCCCAGCATTTT.

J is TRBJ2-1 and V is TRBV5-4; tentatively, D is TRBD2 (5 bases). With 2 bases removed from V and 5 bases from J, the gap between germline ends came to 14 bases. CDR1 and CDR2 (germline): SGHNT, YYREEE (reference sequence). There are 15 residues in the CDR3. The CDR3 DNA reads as TGTGCCAGCAGCTTACAAGCGGATTACCACAATGAGCAGTTCTTC. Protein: CASSLQADYHNEQFF.

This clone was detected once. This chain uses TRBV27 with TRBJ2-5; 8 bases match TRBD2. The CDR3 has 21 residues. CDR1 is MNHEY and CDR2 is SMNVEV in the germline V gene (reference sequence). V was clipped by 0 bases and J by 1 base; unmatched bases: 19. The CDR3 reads CASSLSRGSGGSRMAQETQYF. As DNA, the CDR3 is TGTGCCAGCAGTTTATCTCGGGGGAGCGGGGGTTCGAGGATGGCCCAAGAGACCCAGTACTTC.

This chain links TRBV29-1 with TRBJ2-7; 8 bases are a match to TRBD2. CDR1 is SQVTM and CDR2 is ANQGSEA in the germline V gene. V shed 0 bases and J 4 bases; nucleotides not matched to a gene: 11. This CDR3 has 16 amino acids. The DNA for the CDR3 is TGCAGCGTTGAAGATCGGGGGGACCAGCGGGAGTACGAGCAGTACTTC. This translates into CSVEDRGDQREYEQYF.

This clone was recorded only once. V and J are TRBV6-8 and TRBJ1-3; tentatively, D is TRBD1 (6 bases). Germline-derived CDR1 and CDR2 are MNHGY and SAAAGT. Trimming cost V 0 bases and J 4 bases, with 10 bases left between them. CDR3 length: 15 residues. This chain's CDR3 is CASSYSAGVGNTIYF. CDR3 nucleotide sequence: TGTGCCAGCAGTTACTCGGCAGGGGTAGGAAACACCATATATTTT.

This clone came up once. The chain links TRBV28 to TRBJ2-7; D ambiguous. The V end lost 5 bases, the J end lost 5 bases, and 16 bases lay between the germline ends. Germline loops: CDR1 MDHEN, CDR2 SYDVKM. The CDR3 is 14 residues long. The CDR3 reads CASSPRAFTHEQYF. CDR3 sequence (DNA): TGTGCCAGCAGTCCCCGGGCCTTTACCCACGAGCAGTACTTC.

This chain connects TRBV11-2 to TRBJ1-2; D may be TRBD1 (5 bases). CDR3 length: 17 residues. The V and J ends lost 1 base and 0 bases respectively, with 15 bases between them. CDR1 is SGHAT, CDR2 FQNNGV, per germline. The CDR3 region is CASSLARDRRTNYGYTF. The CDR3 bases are TGTGCCAGCAGCTTAGCCCGGGACCGACGTACTAACTATGGCTACACCTTC.

CDR3 nucleotide sequence: TGTGCCAGCAGCTTAGTTCGTCCTAGCGGGTCCAAAAACATTCAGTACTTC. Protein sequence: CASSLVRPSGSKNIQYF. The chain recombines TRBV7-2 with TRBJ2-4; 8 bases are shared with TRBD2. The CDR3 contains 17 residues. Germline V gene data show CDR1 as SGHTA and CDR2 as FQGNSA. V shed 1 base, J shed 2 bases, and the junction held 7 bases outside the gene matches.

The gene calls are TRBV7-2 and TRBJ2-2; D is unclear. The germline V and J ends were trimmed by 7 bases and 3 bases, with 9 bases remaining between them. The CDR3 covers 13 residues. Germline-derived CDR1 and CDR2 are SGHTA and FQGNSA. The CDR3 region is CASKLGDTGELFF. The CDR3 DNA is TGTGCCAGCAAGCTTGGGGACACCGGGGAGCTGTTTTTT.

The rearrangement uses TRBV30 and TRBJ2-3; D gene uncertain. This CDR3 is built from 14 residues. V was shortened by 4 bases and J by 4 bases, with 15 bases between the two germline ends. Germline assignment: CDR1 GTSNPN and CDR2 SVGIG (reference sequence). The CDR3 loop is CAWTVPRLADTQYF. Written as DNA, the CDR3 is TGTGCCTGGACCGTACCTAGACTTGCAGATACGCAGTATTTT.

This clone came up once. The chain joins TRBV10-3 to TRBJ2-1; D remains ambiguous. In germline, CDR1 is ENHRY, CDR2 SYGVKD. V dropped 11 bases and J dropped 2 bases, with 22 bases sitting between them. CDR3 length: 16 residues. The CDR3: CAALGGPSTTYNEQFF. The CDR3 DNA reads TGTGCCGCTTTAGGCGGTCCTAGTACCACCTACAATGAGCAGTTCTTC.

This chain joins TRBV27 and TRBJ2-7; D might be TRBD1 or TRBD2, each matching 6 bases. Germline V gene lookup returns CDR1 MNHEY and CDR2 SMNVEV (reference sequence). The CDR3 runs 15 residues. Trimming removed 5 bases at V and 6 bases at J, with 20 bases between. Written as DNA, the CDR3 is TGTGCCAGCAGTACTATCGAAGGAGGGGGGACCGAGCAGTACTTC. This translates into CASSTIEGGGTEQYF.

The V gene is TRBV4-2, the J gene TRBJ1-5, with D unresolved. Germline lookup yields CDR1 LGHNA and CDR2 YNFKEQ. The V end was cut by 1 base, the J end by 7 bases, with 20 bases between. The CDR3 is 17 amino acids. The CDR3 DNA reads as TGTGCCAGCAGCCAAGTAATTCGCTATCCGGGAGGGCAGCCCCAGCATTTT. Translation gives CASSQVIRYPGGQPQHF.

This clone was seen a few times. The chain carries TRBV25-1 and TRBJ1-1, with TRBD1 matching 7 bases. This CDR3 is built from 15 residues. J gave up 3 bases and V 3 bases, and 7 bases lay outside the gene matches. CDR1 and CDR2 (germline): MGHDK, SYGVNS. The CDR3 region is CASSETGKSDTEAFF. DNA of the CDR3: TGTGCCAGCAGTGAGACAGGGAAGTCGGACACTGAAGCTTTCTTT.

CDR3 nucleotide sequence: TGTGCCAGCTCACCCGTGTCCGGCGTCTACGAGCAGTACTTC. Translation gives CASSPVSGVYEQYF. J is TRBJ2-7 and V is TRBV18; D call uncertain. This CDR3 comprises 14 residues. V lost 3 bases, J lost 3 bases, and 12 bases lay in between. CDR1 KGHSH and CDR2 LQKENI come from the germline V gene.

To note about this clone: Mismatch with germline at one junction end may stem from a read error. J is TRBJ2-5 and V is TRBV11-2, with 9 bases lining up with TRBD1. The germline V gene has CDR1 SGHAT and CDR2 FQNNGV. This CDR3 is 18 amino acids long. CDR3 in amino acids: CASSLDQNRDRVQETQYF. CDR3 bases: TGTGCTAGCAGCTTAGATCAAAACAGGGACAGGGTCCAAGAGACCCAGTACTTC.

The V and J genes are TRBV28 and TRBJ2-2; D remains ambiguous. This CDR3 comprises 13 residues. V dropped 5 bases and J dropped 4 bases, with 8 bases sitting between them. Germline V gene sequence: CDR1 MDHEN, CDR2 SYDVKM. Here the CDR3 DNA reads TGTGCCAGCAGTCCATTGGGCACCGGGGAGCTGTTTTTT. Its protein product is CASSPLGTGELFF.

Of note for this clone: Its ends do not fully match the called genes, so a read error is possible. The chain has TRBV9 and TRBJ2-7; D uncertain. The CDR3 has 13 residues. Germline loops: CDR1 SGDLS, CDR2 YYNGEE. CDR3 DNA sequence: TGTGCCAGCAGCGTAGAAGGCTCCTCCGAGCAGTACTTC. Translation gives CASSVEGSSEQYF.

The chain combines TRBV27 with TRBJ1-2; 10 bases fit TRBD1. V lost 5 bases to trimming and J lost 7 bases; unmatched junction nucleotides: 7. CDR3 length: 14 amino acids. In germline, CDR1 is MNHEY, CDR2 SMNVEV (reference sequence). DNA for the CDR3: TGTGCCAGCAGTCCGGGACAGGGGATCGCTGGCTACACCTTC. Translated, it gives CASSPGQGIAGYTF.